This TCR beta chain was captured in a study of blood T cell repertoires in COVID-19. Germline V gene lookup returns CDR1 LNHDA and CDR2 SQIVND (reference sequence). This CDR3 is built from 15 residues. Trimming removed 1 base from V and 0 bases from J, with 10 bases in between. In the original analysis: Amplified reference gene primers provided the basis for estimating nucleated cell counts. The protocol was immunoSEQ multiplex PCR, while the TCRdb copy is restricted to in-frame clones and leaves out a portion. D and trimming come from the DNA, and the V and J calls and clone size come from that table. The table records 180,000 or so clones, around 89% of them present only once.

The TCR originated in a man aged 45 to 65 with acute or convalescent COVID-19. The material sequenced was peripheral blood. The chain combines TRBV19 with TRBJ2-7; perhaps TRBD1 as D (6 bases). CDR3 residues: CASSIAKTGSYEQYF. The CDR3 DNA sequence: TGTGCCAGTAGTATAGCTAAGACAGGCTCCTACGAGCAGTACTTC. Combining the CDR3 with reference TRBV19 and TRBJ2-7 gives the whole variable domain DGGITQSPKYLFRKEGQNVTLSCEQNLNHDAMYWYRQDPGQGLRLIYYSQIVNDFQKGDIAEGYSVSREKKESFPLTVTSAQKNPTAFYLCASSIAKTGSYEQYFGPGTRLTVT.